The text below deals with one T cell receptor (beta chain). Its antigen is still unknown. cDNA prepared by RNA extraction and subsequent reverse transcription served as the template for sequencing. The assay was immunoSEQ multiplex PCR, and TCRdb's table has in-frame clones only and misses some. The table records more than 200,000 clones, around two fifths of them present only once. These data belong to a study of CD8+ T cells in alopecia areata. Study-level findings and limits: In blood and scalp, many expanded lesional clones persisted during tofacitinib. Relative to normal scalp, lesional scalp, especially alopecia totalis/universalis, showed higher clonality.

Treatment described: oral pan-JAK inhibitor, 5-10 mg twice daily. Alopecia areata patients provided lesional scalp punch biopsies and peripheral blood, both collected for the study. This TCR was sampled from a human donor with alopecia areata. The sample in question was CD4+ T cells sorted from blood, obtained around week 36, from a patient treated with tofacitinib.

The CDR3, as DNA: TGTGCCTGGTCTGGTAGAAATGAGCAGTTCTTC. Protein product: CAWSGRNEQFF. The chain uses TRBV30 and TRBJ2-1; D ambiguous. Germline assignment: CDR1 GTSNPN and CDR2 SVGIG (reference sequence). This CDR3 comprises 11 residues. The V and J ends lost 5 bases and 7 bases respectively, with 9 bases between them. The full variable domain, its missing parts supplied by reference TRBV30 and TRBJ2-1, is SQTIHQWPATLVQPVGSPLSLECTVEGTSNPNLYWYRQAAGRGLQLLFYSVGIGQISSEVPQNLSASRPQDRQFILSSKKLLLSDSGFYLCAWSGRNEQFFGPGTRLTVL.